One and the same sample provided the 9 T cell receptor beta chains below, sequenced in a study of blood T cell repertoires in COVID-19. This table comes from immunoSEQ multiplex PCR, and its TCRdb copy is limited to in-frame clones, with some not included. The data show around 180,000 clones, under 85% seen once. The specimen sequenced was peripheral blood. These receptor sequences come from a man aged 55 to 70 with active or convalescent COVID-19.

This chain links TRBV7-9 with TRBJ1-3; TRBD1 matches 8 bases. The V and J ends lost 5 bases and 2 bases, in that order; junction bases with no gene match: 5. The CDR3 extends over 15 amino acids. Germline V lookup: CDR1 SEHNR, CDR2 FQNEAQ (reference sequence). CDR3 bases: TGTGCCAGCAGCCAGGACAGGGCTGCTGGAAACACCATATATTTT. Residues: CASSQDRAAGNTIYF.

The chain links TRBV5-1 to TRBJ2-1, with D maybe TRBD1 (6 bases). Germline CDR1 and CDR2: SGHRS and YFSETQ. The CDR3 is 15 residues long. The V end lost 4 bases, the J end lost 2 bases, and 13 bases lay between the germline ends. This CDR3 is CASSLTGIAYNEQFF. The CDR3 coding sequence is TGCGCCAGCAGCCTTACAGGGATCGCCTACAATGAGCAGTTCTTC.

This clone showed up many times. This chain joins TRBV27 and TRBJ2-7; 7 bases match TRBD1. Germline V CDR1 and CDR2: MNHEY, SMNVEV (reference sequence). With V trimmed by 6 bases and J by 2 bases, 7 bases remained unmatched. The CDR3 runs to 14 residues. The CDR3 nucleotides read TGTGCCAGCAGCCCGGGACAGACGACCTACGAGCAGTACTTC. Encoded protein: CASSPGQTTYEQYF.

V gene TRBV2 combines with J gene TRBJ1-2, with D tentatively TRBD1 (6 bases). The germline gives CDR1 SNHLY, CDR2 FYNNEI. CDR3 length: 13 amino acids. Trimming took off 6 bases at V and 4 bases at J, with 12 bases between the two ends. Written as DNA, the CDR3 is TGTGCCAGCAGCCAGGGGTTTCCCTATGGCTACACCTTC. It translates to CASSQGFPYGYTF. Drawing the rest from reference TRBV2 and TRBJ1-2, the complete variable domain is EPEVTQTPSHQVTQMGQEVILRCVPISNHLYFYWYRQILGQKVEFLVSFYNNEISEKSEIFDDQFSVERPDGSNFTLKIRSTKLEDSAMYFCASSQGFPYGYTFGSGTRLTVV.

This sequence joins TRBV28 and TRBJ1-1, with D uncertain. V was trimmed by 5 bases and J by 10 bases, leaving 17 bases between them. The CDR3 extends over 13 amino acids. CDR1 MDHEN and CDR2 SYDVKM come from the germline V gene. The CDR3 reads CASSHLPGAGAFF. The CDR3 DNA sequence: TGTGCCAGCAGTCACCTCCCGGGAGCCGGAGCTTTCTTT.

The CDR3 DNA reads as TGTGCCAGCAGTCTAGGACTAGCGGGACCGGGTACGCAGTATTTT. Protein: CASSLGLAGPGTQYF. The chain has TRBV27 and TRBJ2-3; TRBD2 matches 12 bases. The ends lost 5 bases at V and 8 bases at J; junction bases unmatched: 8. The germline gives CDR1 MNHEY, CDR2 SMNVEV (reference sequence). The CDR3 spans 15 residues.

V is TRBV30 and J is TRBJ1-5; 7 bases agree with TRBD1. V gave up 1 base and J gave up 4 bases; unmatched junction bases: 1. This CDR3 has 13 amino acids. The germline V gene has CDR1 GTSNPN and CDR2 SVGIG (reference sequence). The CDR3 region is CAWSGQGNQPQHF. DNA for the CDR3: TGTGCCTGGAGTGGACAGGGTAATCAGCCCCAGCATTTT. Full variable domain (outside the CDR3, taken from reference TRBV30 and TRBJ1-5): SQTIHQWPATLVQPVGSPLSLECTVEGTSNPNLYWYRQAAGRGLQLLFYSVGIGQISSEVPQNLSASRPQDRQFILSSKKLLLSDSGFYLCAWSGQGNQPQHFGDGTRLSIL.

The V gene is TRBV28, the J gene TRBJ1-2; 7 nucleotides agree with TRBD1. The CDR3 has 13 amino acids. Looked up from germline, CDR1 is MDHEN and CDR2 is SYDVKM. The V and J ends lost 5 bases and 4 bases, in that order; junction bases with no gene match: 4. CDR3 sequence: CASSPDRSYGYTF. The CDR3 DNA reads TGTGCCAGCAGTCCGGACAGGAGCTATGGCTACACCTTC.

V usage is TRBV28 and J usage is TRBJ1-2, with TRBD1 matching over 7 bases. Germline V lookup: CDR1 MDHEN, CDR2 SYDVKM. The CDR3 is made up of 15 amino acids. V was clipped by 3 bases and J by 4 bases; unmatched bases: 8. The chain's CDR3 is CASSFQGGTSYGYTF. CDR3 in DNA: TGTGCCAGCAGTTTCCAGGGGGGAACATCCTATGGCTACACCTTC.